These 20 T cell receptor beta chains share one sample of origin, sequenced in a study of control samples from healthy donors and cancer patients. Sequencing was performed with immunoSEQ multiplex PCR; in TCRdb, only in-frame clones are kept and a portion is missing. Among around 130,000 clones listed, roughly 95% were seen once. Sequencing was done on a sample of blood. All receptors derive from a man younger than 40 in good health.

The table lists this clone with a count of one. The DNA for the CDR3 is TGTGCCAGCTCGTGGGGTTCTAGCGGGACAGATACGCAGTATTTT. Its translation: CASSWGSSGTDTQYF. The chain has TRBV18 and TRBJ2-3, with TRBD2 identical over 8 bases. There are 15 residues in the CDR3. Germline-derived CDR1 and CDR2 are KGHSH and LQKENI. Losses at the gene ends were 6 bases for V and 3 bases for J; bases not matched to a gene: 8.

The CDR3 sequence: CASSERLAGAPYEQYF. CDR3 bases: TGTGCCAGCAGCGAGAGACTAGCGGGGGCCCCCTACGAGCAGTACTTC. V gene TRBV9 combines with J gene TRBJ2-7; 12 bases line up with TRBD2. Per germline, CDR1 SGDLS and CDR2 YYNGEE. The CDR3 runs 16 residues. V lost 3 bases, J lost 2 bases, and 6 bases stayed unmatched.

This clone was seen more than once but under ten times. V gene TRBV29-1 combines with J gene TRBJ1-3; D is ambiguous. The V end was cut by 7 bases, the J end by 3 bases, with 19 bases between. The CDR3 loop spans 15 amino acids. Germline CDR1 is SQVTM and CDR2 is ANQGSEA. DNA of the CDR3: TGCAGCGCATCCGGATCGAATTCTCTTGGAAACACCATATATTTT. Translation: CSASGSNSLGNTIYF.

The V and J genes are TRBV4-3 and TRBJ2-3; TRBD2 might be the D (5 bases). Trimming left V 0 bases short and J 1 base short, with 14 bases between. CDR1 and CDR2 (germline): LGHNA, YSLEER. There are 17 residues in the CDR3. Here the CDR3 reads CASSQDLGSTGTDTQYF. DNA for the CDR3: TGCGCCAGCAGCCAAGATCTGGGGAGCACCGGCACAGATACGCAGTATTTT.

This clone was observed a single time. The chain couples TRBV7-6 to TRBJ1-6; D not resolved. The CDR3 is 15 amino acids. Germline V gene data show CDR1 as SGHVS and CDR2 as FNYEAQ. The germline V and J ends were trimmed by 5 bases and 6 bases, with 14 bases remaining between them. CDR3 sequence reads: CASSPGWGFNSPLHF. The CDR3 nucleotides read TGTGCCAGCAGCCCGGGTTGGGGATTTAATTCACCCCTCCACTTT.

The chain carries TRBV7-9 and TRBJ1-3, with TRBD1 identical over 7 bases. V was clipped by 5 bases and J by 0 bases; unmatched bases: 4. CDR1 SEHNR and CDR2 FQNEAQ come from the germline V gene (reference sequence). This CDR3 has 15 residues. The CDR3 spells CASSRQGPSGNTIYF. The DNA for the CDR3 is TGTGCCAGCAGCCGACAGGGACCCTCTGGAAACACCATATATTTT.

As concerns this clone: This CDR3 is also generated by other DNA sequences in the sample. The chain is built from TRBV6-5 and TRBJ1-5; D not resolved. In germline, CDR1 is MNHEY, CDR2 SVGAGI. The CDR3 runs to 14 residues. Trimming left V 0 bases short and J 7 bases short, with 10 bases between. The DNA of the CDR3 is TGTGCCAGCAGTTACTCGGAGAGGCGACAGCCCCAGCATTTT. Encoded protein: CASSYSERRQPQHF.

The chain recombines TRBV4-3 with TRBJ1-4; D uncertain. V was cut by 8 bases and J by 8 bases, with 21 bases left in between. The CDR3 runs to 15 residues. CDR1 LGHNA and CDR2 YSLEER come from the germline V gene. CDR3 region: CASSDTMFSGEKLFF. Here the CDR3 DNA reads TGCGCCAGCTCAGATACCATGTTTTCGGGGGAAAAACTGTTTTTT.

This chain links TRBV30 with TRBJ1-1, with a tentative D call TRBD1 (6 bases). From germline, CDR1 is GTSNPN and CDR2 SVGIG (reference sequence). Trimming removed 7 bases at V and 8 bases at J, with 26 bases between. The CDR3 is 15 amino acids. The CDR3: CASDRGQSWGEEAFF. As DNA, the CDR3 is TGTGCCTCCGACCGGGGACAATCATGGGGGGAAGAAGCTTTCTTT.

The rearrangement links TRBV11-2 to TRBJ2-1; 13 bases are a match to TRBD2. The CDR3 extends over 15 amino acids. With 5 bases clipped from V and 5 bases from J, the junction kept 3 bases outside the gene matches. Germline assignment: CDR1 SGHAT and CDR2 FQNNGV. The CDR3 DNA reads TGTGCCAGCAGCCATACTAGCGGGGGGGACAATGAGCAGTTCTTC. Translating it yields CASSHTSGGDNEQFF.

DNA for the CDR3: TGTGCCAGCAGTTACGGACAGGTTGACAATGAGCAGTTCTTC. This encodes CASSYGQVDNEQFF. The chain employs TRBV6-5 and TRBJ2-1; TRBD1 aligns across 7 bases. CDR3 length: 14 residues. V was pared by 2 bases and J by 5 bases, with 3 bases of the junction left unmatched. Germline V CDR1 and CDR2: MNHEY, SVGAGI.

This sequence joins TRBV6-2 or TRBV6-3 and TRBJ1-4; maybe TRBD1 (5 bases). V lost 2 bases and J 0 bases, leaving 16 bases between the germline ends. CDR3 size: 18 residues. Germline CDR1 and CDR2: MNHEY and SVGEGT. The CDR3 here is CASSYMNRRGPTNEKLFF. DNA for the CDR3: TGTGCCAGCAGTTACATGAACAGGAGGGGACCAACTAATGAAAAACTGTTTTTT.

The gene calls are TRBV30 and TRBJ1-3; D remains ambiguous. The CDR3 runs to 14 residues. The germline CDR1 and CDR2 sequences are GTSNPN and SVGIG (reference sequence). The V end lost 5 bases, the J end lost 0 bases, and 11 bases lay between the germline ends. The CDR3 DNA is TGTGCCTGGTCTGCCGGGTACTCTGGAAACACCATATATTTT. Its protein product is CAWSAGYSGNTIYF.

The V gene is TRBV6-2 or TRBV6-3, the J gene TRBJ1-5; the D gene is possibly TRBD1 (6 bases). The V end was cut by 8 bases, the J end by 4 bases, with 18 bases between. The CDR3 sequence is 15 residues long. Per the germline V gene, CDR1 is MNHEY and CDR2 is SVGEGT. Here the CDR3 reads CASGPGGLGNQPQHF. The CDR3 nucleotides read TGTGCCAGCGGCCCTGGGGGCTTAGGAAATCAGCCCCAGCATTTT.

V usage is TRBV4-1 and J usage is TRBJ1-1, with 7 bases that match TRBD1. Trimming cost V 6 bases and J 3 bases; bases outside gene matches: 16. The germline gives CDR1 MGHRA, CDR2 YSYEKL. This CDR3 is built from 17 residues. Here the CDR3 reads CASSQTVPTGRDTEAFF. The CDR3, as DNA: TGCGCCAGCAGTCAGACAGTACCGACAGGGAGGGACACTGAAGCTTTCTTT.

The CDR3 loop reads CASSFGGPGELFF. CDR3 nucleotide sequence: TGTGCCAGCAGCTTTGGGGGGCCCGGGGAGCTGTTTTTT. The rearrangement joins TRBV7-9 to TRBJ2-2, with D possibly called TRBD1 or TRBD2 (6 bases each). There are 13 residues in the CDR3. Trimming cost V 3 bases and J 6 bases, with 8 bases left between them. Germline CDR1 is SEHNR and CDR2 is FQNEAQ (reference sequence).

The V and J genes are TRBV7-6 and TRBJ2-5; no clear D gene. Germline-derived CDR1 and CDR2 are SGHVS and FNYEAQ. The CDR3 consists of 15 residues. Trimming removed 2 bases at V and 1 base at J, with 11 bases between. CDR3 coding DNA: TGTGCCAGCAGCTTAATGGCGACAAGCCAAGAGACCCAGTACTTC. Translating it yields CASSLMATSQETQYF.

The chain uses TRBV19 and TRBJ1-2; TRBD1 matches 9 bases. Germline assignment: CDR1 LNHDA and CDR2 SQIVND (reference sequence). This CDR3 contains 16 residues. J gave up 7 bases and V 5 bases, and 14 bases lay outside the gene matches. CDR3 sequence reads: CASSPTGGQGVFGYTF. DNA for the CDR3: TGTGCCAGTAGTCCAACCGGGGGACAGGGAGTATTTGGCTACACCTTC.

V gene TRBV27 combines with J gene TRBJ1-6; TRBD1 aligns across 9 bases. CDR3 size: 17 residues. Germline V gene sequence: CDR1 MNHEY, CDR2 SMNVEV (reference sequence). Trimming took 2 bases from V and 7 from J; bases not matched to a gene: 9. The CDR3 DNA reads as TGTGCCAGCAGTTTACTCCCGACAGGGGGAATAAATTCACCCCTCCACTTT. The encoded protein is CASSLLPTGGINSPLHF.

In DNA form, the CDR3 reads TGTGCCAGCAGCTTAGTCTCGCTCCGACAGGGGGGGACAGATACGCAGTATTTT. Amino acids: CASSLVSLRQGGTDTQYF. The rearrangement joins TRBV7-9 to TRBJ2-3, with 9 bases identical to TRBD1. The germline V gene has CDR1 SEHNR and CDR2 FQNEAQ (reference sequence). The CDR3 contains 18 residues. With V trimmed by 1 base and J by 3 bases, 11 bases remained unmatched.